A selection of T cell receptor beta chains follows, all from one sample in a study of response to subunit inactivated influenza vaccine. Via MiXCR, TCRdb re-called the RT-PCR reads, giving one row per CDR3 protein. The profile shows hundreds of thousands of distinct CDR3 sequences, 10% to 15% of them singletons. Sequencing used PBMCs from blood, obtained 40 to 50 days after vaccination. These TCRs come from a man between 50 and 59 years old who received an inactivated influenza vaccine. Each CDR3 is given with its conserved first and last residue. The D gene is left open where the match is weak.

d_gene	v_gene	j_gene	len	CDR3aa
TRBD2	TRBV12-3/TRBV12-4	TRBJ2-3	19	CASSFDRVIAGALTDTQYF
TRBD1	TRBV5-6	TRBJ2-7	14	CASSWGQNYEQGWF
-	TRBV7-9	TRBJ2-1	16	CASSLTASEYHNEQFF
-	TRBV28	TRBJ2-7	12	CASSLRGYEQYF
TRBD2	TRBV12-3/TRBV12-4	TRBJ2-7	15	CASTPGGTLAYEQYF
TRBD1	TRBV5-1	TRBJ2-3	14	CASRQGQVTDTQYF
TRBD1	TRBV11-2	TRBJ2-3	17	CASSLVGGQGMGDTQYF
TRBD1	TRBV20-1	TRBJ2-1	14	CSAPGQGSYNEQFF
TRBD1	TRBV20-1	TRBJ2-3	15	CSARKTQGATDTQYF
-	TRBV18	TRBJ2-1	15	CASSPPDSRGNEQFF
-	TRBV7-2	TRBJ1-2	12	CASSASVFGYTF
TRBD2	TRBV4-2	TRBJ2-2	17	CASSQAPLTGGAGELFF
-	TRBV20-1	TRBJ2-7	14	CSARGTGRAYEQYF
-	TRBV4-3	TRBJ2-1	16	CASSPQASAINNEQFF
TRBD1	TRBV20-1	TRBJ1-6	13	CSARTGGNSPLHF
-	TRBV5-1	TRBJ1-6	13	CASSPTKPPPLHF
TRBD2	TRBV6-1	TRBJ2-7	16	CASSKQLAGGRSEQYF
TRBD2	TRBV6-2/TRBV6-3	TRBJ2-3	15	CASRGLADFTDTQYF
-	TRBV6-1	TRBJ2-7	14	CASSDKPDTYEQYF
TRBD1	TRBV29-1	TRBJ2-7	16	CSVESPRTGNTYEQYF
-	TRBV20-1	TRBJ2-3	15	CSARDWEEGTDTQYF
-	TRBV5-5	TRBJ2-3	15	CASSQITGFTDMQYF
-	TRBV12-3/TRBV12-4	TRBJ2-7	14	CASSLIRGTYEQYF
TRBD1	TRBV6-2/TRBV6-3	TRBJ2-1	14	CASSSVDRGNEQFF
-	TRBV12-3/TRBV12-4	TRBJ2-2	13	CASRGPGTGELFF
-	TRBV7-9	TRBJ2-5	14	CASSLETHQETQYF
-	TRBV7-2	TRBJ2-5	14	CASSLSPDQETQYF
TRBD1	TRBV10-1	TRBJ2-5	15	CASSETTGVGETQYF
-	TRBV6-1	TRBJ2-7	14	CAIAEKSPAYEQYF
TRBD2	TRBV12-3/TRBV12-4	TRBJ2-1	14	CASSPSGGVDEQFF
TRBD2	TRBV10-2	TRBJ2-7	15	CASSEWSGGASEQYF
-	TRBV29-1	TRBJ2-4	12	CSVGSSRDIQYF
-	TRBV12-3/TRBV12-4	TRBJ2-2	15	CASSLTGGGTGELFF
-	TRBV13	TRBJ1-1	11	CASTERSEAFF
TRBD1	TRBV9	TRBJ1-1	16	CASSPRGGQGRTEAFF
TRBD2	TRBV20-1	TRBJ2-7	15	CSASRRGSGVYEQYF
-	TRBV12-3/TRBV12-4	TRBJ1-3	15	CASSDSFSSGNTIYF
-	TRBV28	TRBJ2-7	13	CASSLSQPYEQYF
-	TRBV5-5	TRBJ1-1	14	CASSLFPYNTEAFF
-	TRBV12-3/TRBV12-4	TRBJ1-4	15	CASSPGGTTNEKLFF
-	TRBV15	TRBJ1-2	15	CATSRDSAWGYGYTF
-	TRBV4-3	TRBJ2-4	15	CASSQVRGAWDIQYF
-	TRBV7-2	TRBJ2-7	13	CASSLATGREQYF